One and the same sample provided the 15 T cell receptor beta chains below, sequenced in a study of blood T cell repertoires in COVID-19. Only in-frame clones appear in the TCRdb table, and some are missing; sequencing was by immunoSEQ multiplex PCR. The sample carries approximately 59,000 clones, approximately 75% recorded once. The sample was peripheral blood. Source of these receptors: a man aged 60 to 69 with COVID-19, enrolled during active disease.

V and J are TRBV11-3 and TRBJ2-3, with TRBD2 identical over 13 bases. V shed 3 bases and J 3 bases; nucleotides not matched to a gene: 6. Germline V gives CDR1 SGHNT, CDR2 YENEEA. The CDR3 consists of 17 residues. The CDR3 DNA is TGTGCCAGCAGCTTTTTTGGGACTAGCGGGATTACAGATACGCAGTATTTT. Its translation: CASSFFGTSGITDTQYF.

The chain carries TRBV4-3 and TRBJ2-7, with D maybe TRBD2 (5 bases). V lost 0 bases, J lost 5 bases, and 14 bases lay in between. Germline CDR1 is LGHNA and CDR2 is YSLEER. CDR3 length: 15 residues. This CDR3 is CASSQERAWRHEQYF. The DNA for the CDR3 is TGCGCCAGCAGCCAAGAAAGAGCGTGGAGGCACGAGCAGTACTTC.

V gene TRBV5-4 combines with J gene TRBJ1-1; D call uncertain. This CDR3 comprises 13 residues. In germline, CDR1 is SGHNT, CDR2 YYREEE (reference sequence). V was pared by 1 base and J by 8 bases, with 12 bases between. As DNA, the CDR3 is TGTGCCAGCAGCTTGCGAGACGGGGTCGAAGCTTTCTTT. It is translated as CASSLRDGVEAFF.

The chain carries TRBV12-5 and TRBJ2-7; D unclear. Trimming took off 0 bases at V and 2 bases at J, with 11 bases between the two ends. The CDR3 spans 15 residues. CDR1 and CDR2 (germline): LGHNT, FRNRAP. The CDR3 region has the DNA TGTGCTAGTGGTTTGGTAGTCGCGGAAACCTACGAGCAGTACTTC. Protein product: CASGLVVAETYEQYF.

V gene TRBV11-3 combines with J gene TRBJ2-1; TRBD1 matches 7 bases. Germline loops: CDR1 SGHNT, CDR2 YENEEA. V shed 4 bases and J 5 bases; nucleotides not matched to a gene: 8. The CDR3 spans 15 residues. CDR3 residues: CASSSRGPGHNEQFF. The CDR3 region has the DNA TGTGCCAGCAGCTCGAGGGGGCCTGGCCACAATGAGCAGTTCTTC.

The chain carries TRBV9 and TRBJ2-7; TRBD1 agrees at 9 bases. Germline V lookup: CDR1 SGDLS, CDR2 YYNGEE. The CDR3 runs 15 residues. V shed 0 bases and J 4 bases; nucleotides not matched to a gene: 5. The CDR3 protein is CASSVEGTGSYEQYF. The DNA for the CDR3 is TGTGCCAGCAGCGTAGAAGGGACAGGGTCTTACGAGCAGTACTTC.

The gene calls are TRBV25-1 and TRBJ1-1; D is uncertain. V lost 3 bases to trimming and J lost 5 bases, with 13 bases between them. CDR3 length: 14 residues. Germline V gene lookup returns CDR1 MGHDK and CDR2 SYGVNS. CDR3 nucleotides: TGTGCCAGCAGTGACCCAGCCGCGGGTACTGAAGCTTTCTTT. Protein sequence: CASSDPAAGTEAFF.

The chain employs TRBV7-2 and TRBJ1-5; 9 nucleotides line up with TRBD1. CDR1 and CDR2 from the germline V gene are SGHTA and FQGNSA. The J segment lost 4 bases and the V segment lost 5 bases, leaving 6 bases of the junction unmatched. This CDR3 is built from 15 residues. The CDR3 reads CASSVQGARNQPQHF. For the CDR3, the DNA is TGTGCCAGCAGCGTACAGGGGGCGCGAAATCAGCCCCAGCATTTT.

V usage is TRBV5-1 and J usage is TRBJ1-5; 7 bases match TRBD1. Trimming took 4 bases from V and 0 from J; bases not matched to a gene: 1. Germline CDR1 and CDR2: SGHRS and YFSETQ. The CDR3 sequence is 14 residues long. CDR3 DNA sequence: TGCGCCAGCAGCGCAGGGGGTAGCAATCAGCCCCAGCATTTT. Its protein product is CASSAGGSNQPQHF.

The gene calls are TRBV19 and TRBJ1-2, with 8 bases fitting TRBD1. This CDR3 has 14 residues. V dropped 2 bases and J dropped 4; count of bases not matched to a gene: 3. CDR1 and CDR2 (germline): LNHDA, SQIVND (reference sequence). CDR3 coding DNA: TGTGCCAGTAGTATAAGGACAGGGCCCTATGGCTACACCTTC. Translating gives CASSIRTGPYGYTF.

The chain is built from TRBV9 and TRBJ1-1; unclear D gene. V was trimmed by 6 bases and J by 5 bases, leaving 14 bases between them. CDR1 and CDR2 (germline): SGDLS, YYNGEE. The CDR3 totals 13 residues. In nucleotides, the CDR3 is TGTGCCAGCACCCCCCTCCGGGGAACTGAAGCTTTCTTT. Encoded protein: CASTPLRGTEAFF.

A remark on this clone: At the DNA level, this CDR3 is encoded by other sequences in the same sample as well. The chain joins TRBV5-6 to TRBJ1-5; D possibly corresponds to TRBD1 (6 bases). Germline V gene data show CDR1 as SGHDT and CDR2 as YYEEEE. Trimming removed 2 bases at V and 7 bases at J, with 7 bases between. The CDR3 length is 12 residues. The CDR3 region is CASSFRGQPQHF. The CDR3 DNA is TGTGCCAGCAGCTTCAGGGGACAGCCCCAGCATTTT.

The table lists this clone with a count of one. The chain joins TRBV11-3 to TRBJ2-3, with 12 bases matching TRBD2. This CDR3 comprises 18 residues. The V segment lost 5 bases and the J segment 2 bases; nucleotides outside the gene matches: 11. Germline loops: CDR1 SGHNT, CDR2 YENEEA. For the CDR3, the DNA is TGTGCCAGCAGCACCCGACTAGCGGGAGATCAGTACACAGATACGCAGTATTTT. Translated: CASSTRLAGDQYTDTQYF.

This rearrangement joins TRBV5-5 to TRBJ2-7; 8 bases match TRBD1. Losses at the gene ends were 0 bases for V and 2 bases for J; bases not matched to a gene: 4. The CDR3 totals 15 residues. Germline V CDR1 and CDR2: SGHKS, YYEKEE (reference sequence). Written as DNA, the CDR3 is TGTGCCAGCAGCTTGGTGGGACAGGTTACCTACGAGCAGTACTTC. Its translation: CASSLVGQVTYEQYF.

The chain carries TRBV6-7 and TRBJ1-2; D unresolved. TRBV6-7 is filed as an ORF, its function uncertain. V gave up 2 bases and J gave up 3 bases, with 22 bases separating them. This CDR3 has 18 amino acids. CDR3 sequence (DNA): TGTGCCAGCAGTTACAGTGATGGGGAGGCCCCGAATTACTATGGCTACACCTTC. Translating gives CASSYSDGEAPNYYGYTF.